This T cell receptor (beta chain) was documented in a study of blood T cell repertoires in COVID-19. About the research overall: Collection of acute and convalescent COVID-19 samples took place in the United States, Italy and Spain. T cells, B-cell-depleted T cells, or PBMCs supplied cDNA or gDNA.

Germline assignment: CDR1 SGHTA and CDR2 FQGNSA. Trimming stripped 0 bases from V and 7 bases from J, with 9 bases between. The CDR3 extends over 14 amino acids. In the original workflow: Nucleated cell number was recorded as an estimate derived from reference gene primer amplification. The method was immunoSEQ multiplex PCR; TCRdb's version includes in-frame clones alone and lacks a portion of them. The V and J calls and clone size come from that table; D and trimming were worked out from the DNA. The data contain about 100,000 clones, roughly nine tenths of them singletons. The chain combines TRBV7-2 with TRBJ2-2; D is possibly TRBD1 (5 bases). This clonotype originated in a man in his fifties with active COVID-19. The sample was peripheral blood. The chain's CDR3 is CASSLAGALGELFF. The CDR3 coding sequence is TGTGCCAGCAGCTTAGCAGGGGCGCTCGGGGAGCTGTTTTTT. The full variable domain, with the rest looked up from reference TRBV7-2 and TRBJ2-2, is GAGVSQSPSNKVTEKGKDVELRCDPISGHTALYWYRQSLGQGLEFLIYFQGNSAPDKSGLPSDRFSAERTGGSVSTLTIQRTQQEDSAVYLCASSLAGALGELFFGEGSRLTVL.